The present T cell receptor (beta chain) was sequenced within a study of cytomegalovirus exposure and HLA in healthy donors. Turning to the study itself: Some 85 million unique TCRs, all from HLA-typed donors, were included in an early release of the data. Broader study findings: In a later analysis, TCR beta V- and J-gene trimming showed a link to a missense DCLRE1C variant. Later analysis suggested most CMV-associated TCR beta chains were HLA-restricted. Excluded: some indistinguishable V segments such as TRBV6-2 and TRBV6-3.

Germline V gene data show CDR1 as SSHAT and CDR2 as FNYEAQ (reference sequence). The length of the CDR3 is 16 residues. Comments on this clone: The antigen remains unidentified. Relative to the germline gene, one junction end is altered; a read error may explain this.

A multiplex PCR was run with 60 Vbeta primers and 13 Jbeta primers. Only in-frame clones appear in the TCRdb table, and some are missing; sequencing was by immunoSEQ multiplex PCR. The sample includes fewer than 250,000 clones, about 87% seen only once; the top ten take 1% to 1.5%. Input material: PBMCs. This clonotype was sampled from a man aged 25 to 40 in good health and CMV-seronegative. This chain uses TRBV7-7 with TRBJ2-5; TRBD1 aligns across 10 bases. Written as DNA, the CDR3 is TGTGCTAGCAGCTTAGACAGGGGGCAGGGCATGGAGACCCAGTACTTC. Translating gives CASSLDRGQGMETQYF.